Here is one TCR beta chain with its context. This receptor's antigen is unknown. The sample holds no much larger clone one base away, and base qualities are not on file. The record originates from a study of cytomegalovirus exposure and HLA in healthy donors (dated by TCRdb to about 2017). Background for the entire study: An earlier analysis of approximately 590 of the donors reported 250 to 350 Gb of sequence data and 117 million unique TCR beta sequences from about 179 million T cells. An early release covering approximately 600 HLA-typed donors comprised around 300 gigabases of sequencing data and some 79 million unique TCR sequences. Of the roughly 410 genotyped donors, approximately 80% were placed in the genetic ancestry cluster associated with self-reported Caucasian donors. The study aimed to test whether cataloging public T cell receptors could reveal signatures of past pathogen exposure. The study used immunosequencing to profile the T cell repertoires of more than 650 subjects and linked those repertoires to cytomegalovirus serostatus. Besides the first cohort of about 730 subjects, a separate validation cohort made up of 90 to 150 different subjects was used. To predict cytomegalovirus infection status, the study brought together high-throughput TCR immunosequencing, statistical association of individual TCRs with disease status, and machine learning. A later analysis re-examined previously published TCR beta repertoires from more than 600 donors and added high-resolution HLA genotyping to investigate patterns of TCR occurrence. Rather than drawing on any new phenotypic data, the later analysis identified candidate immune exposures from TCR beta sequences and the way those sequences occurred across donors. An earlier analysis of 500 to 750 of the donors applied high-throughput TCR beta sequencing to assess whether each TCR beta V gene segment acted as functional or pseudogenic. Donor age, sex, ethnicity and CMV serostatus were compiled alongside the repertoire data. Genome-wide SNP genotypes for about 65% of the roughly 670 donors were used in a later genetic analysis, which treated that subset as a discovery cohort. Every discovery cohort repertoire had been produced on one sequencing platform. HLA typing included class I and class II loci at four-digit resolution. Typing coverage varied by locus: about 620-630 donors for A, B, C, DRB1 and DQB1; about 520 for DQA1; approximately 610 for DPA1; approximately 450 for DPB1. Five DR-DQ haplotypes were handled as single units for association and clustering, since linkage in the cohort was strong. Among 398 genotyped donors of the cohort, an average of around 240,000 unique TCR beta nucleotide sequences was sequenced per donor, of which about 18% were non-productive. The full study reports these points: A later genetic analysis associated a missense DCLRE1C variant with V-gene and J-gene trimming of TCR beta chains, and an independent cohort replicated the association. In the study, some 160 TCR beta chains were listed as associated with cytomegalovirus. Across donors, most TCR sequences were observed very rarely, whereas some public TCRs were present in many individuals. A later analysis associated 16,951 TCR beta sequences with specific HLA alleles at a false discovery rate of 0.05. Linkage disequilibrium might explain the correlated functional status among segregating V segments, but an unknown experimental factor could not be ruled out. A later analysis reported that several top co-occurrence clusters appeared linked to parvovirus B19, influenza, CMV and Epstein-Barr virus. Strong co-occurrence of HLA alleles, especially DR and DQ, made assigning TCR associations to individual alleles difficult. A group of highly shared sequence variants was considered likely to be a technical artifact of the sequencing pipeline. Cytomegalovirus status was reported to be diagnosed by the classifier with high specificity and sensitivity in both the original and validation cohorts. Because counts were too low, roughly 17 rarely observed V segments, including chromosome 9 orphons, were left out of the earlier analysis of roughly 600 of the donors. HLA typing was unavailable for some donors at each locus, so association tests used only the typed subset. In a later analysis, TCR association rates were found to vary across HLA loci, with the most associated TCRs seen for DRB1 alleles and the fewest for HLA-C alleles. According to the authors, the approach could potentially be generalized to other disease states and immunological phenotypes. Most CMV-associated TCR beta chains appeared to be HLA-restricted in a later analysis, and the HLA associations seemed to be driven largely by CMV exposure. A few of the identified cytomegalovirus-associated TCR beta chains were confirmed in vitro to be specific for cytomegalovirus antigens. Presence/absence analyses assumed roughly uniform sequencing depth across donors, an assumption that may not hold. A further reported finding was that TCR beta sequences accurately predicted the HLA-A and HLA-B alleles for most subjects in the first cohort. This cohort had only TCR beta chains sequenced, and the lack of alpha or paired-chain data limited which features could be detected. In an earlier analysis of some 540 of the donors, most TCR beta V segments appeared in productive rearrangements about 87% or about 30% of the time, broadly matching IMGT annotations. For the cohort, immune exposure information was limited to CMV serostatus. In a later analysis, HLA-associated TCR beta chains showed more clonal expansion and lower generation probabilities than non-associated chains that were equally common. Because the 87-base-pair reads could not distinguish some IMGT-functional V segments, including TRBV6-2 and TRBV6-3, those segments were excluded. Compared with the approximately 720-donor mean, donors in an Asian-associated ancestry cluster had fewer N-insertions in productive TCRs, according to a later genetic analysis.

The CDR3 starts with the cysteine, ends with the phenylalanine, and has 16 residues. Left in the record is the CDR3 DNA by itself, 48 bases read in frame from the first base. CDR1 and CDR2 are read off the germline V gene (reference sequence) as SGHNT and YYREEE. Trimming at the junction amounts to 3 bases on V and 2 bases on J, and the germline ends lie 16 bases apart. Libraries were built with the immunoSEQ multiplex PCR assay. A mixture of 60 forward primers for TCR Vbeta segments and 13 reverse primers for TCR Jbeta segments was used in the multiplex PCR. The CDR3 region of rearranged TCR beta genes was amplified from genomic DNA with a multiplex PCR assay. The amplified TCR beta libraries were sequenced on the Illumina HiSeq System as 87-base-pair reads. On the study's bioinformatics: A later analysis counted tens of millions of unique TCR beta chains across the 500 to 850 repertoires, and around 9.9 million of these chains were shared by at least two donors. Raw reads were error-corrected and collapsed into unique sequences with a nearest-neighbor algorithm that merged closely related sequences to remove PCR and sequencing errors. Alignment of CDR3 sequences to IMGT reference sequences was used to assign V, D and J gene segments. Each retained sequence needed at least a six-nucleotide match to both a V gene segment and a J gene segment. A rearrangement was called productive if the CDR3 had no stop codons and remained in frame with V and J, and every other rearrangement was called non-productive. CDR3 was defined according to IMGT convention as the region running from the second conserved V-encoded cysteine to the conserved J-encoded phenylalanine. In an earlier analysis of more than 550 of the donors, sequences lacking an unambiguous match to a single V gene segment were excluded. In an earlier analysis of several hundred of the donors, a V segment was called functional when productive rearrangements were above 56.7%, and segregating when the standard deviation between donors exceeded 5%. A statistical classification framework was built for diagnosing cytomegalovirus status from the catalog of TCR beta chain sequences. A later analysis assigned V and J genes by comparing TCR nucleotide sequences with IMGT/GENE-DB human TR gene sequences. The TCRdist pipeline was used in a later analysis to assign CDR3 sequences and most-parsimonious VDJ recombination scenarios. In a later analysis, each TCR beta chain was defined by its CDR3 amino acid sequence together with its V-gene family, and reads lacking a unique V-gene family were excluded. As a way to deal with suspected cross-contamination and a sequencing artifact, a later analysis dropped more than 500 nucleotide sequences that were highly shared and had low generation probability. In a later analysis, a clonal expansion index was calculated for each public chain from normalized within-repertoire ranks of inferred template counts. In a later analysis, generation probabilities were computed with a VDJ recombination model fitted to out-of-frame rearrangements, and the resulting probabilities were checked against IGoR. A later analysis scored TCR-TCR, TCR-HLA and TCR-CMV co-occurrence with hypergeometric tests, applying a repertoire-size bias correction to TCR pairs. To estimate false discovery rates, a later analysis permuted the HLA or CMV assignments 20 times. A later analysis grouped co-occurring TCRs with DBSCAN, adding TCRdist sequence similarity when clustering within HLA-allele-positive subsets. Repertoires with fewer than 30,000 or more than 120,000 public chains were left out of co-occurrence clustering, as were roughly five repertoires with anomalous nucleotide sharing. TCRdb stores this immuneACCESS table with in-frame sequences only. Part of the clones is absent; in the studies checked, under half of the shortfall reflects unresolved V genes, and no reason is known for the rest. V and J calls and clone size are those listed in that table; D and trimming were worked out from the DNA. This sample lists 55,000 to 65,000 clones; around 85% were detected once. The ten largest clones add up to about 2.8% of the sample.

The cohort was made up of approximately 670 healthy bone marrow donors. All cohort members were sampled while nominally healthy, although unrecorded immune exposures were likely present. The donor tested CMV seronegative, placing the donor among the 350 or so seronegative members of the cohort. A peripheral blood sample was provided by each donor, and peripheral blood mononuclear cells were used for TCR beta sequencing. The Qiagen DNeasy Blood Extraction Kit was used to extract genomic DNA from the blood cell samples. Sequenced material: PBMCs. This sequence uses TRBV5-4 and TRBJ2-3; the D gene assignment is ambiguous. This TCR was sampled from a woman in her twenties or thirties in good health and CMV-seronegative. The CDR3 here reads CASSSPDLRPTDTQYF. The DNA reads as follows: TGTGCCAGCAGCTCACCTGACTTGCGGCCCACAGATACGCAGTATTTT.